One and the same sample provided the 9 T cell receptor beta chains below, sequenced in a study of technical replicates of blood from a few donors (dated by TCRdb to about 2017). Library preparation used the immunoSEQ multiplex PCR assay. The table was pulled from immuneACCESS by TCRdb, which kept in-frame rearrangements only. Such tables lose some clones; where checked, under half of the loss comes from unresolved V genes, and the rest has no known cause. This sample lists about 61,000 clones; about 96% were detected once. The biggest ten clones account for about 0.2% of the sample. Sequencing input: T cells isolated from PBMCs. Receptor source: a human donor in good health.

For the CDR3, the DNA is TGTGCCTGGAGCGACGGGGGGGAGCACAATGAGCAGTTCTTC. Translation: CAWSDGGEHNEQFF. V is TRBV30 and J is TRBJ2-1; 8 bases are a match to TRBD2. Germline-derived CDR1 and CDR2 are GTSNPN and SVGIG (reference sequence). V lost 3 bases and J lost 5; bases outside the gene matches: 6. This CDR3 contains 14 residues.

This rearrangement joins TRBV5-3 to TRBJ2-4; TRBD1 matches 8 bases. TRBV5-3 is marked as an open reading frame, function uncertain. V lost 8 bases and J lost 0; bases outside the gene matches: 16. This CDR3 spans 18 amino acids. CDR3 coding DNA: TGTGCCAGTCAAAACTCAGGGGGCTATGACCTAGCCAAAAACATTCAGTACTTC. It is translated as CASQNSGGYDLAKNIQYF.

This chain uses TRBV20-1 with TRBJ1-1, with 8 nucleotides matching TRBD1. Losses at the gene ends were 5 bases for V and 10 bases for J; bases not matched to a gene: 6. The germline CDR1 and CDR2 sequences are DFQATT and SNEGSKA (reference sequence). The CDR3 length is 11 residues. The CDR3, as DNA: TGCAGTGCTGCAGGGGGCGTGGCAGCTTTCTTT. This gives the protein CSAAGGVAAFF.

The rearrangement links TRBV28 to TRBJ1-2; a weak D match, TRBD1 (6 bases). Trimming removed 3 bases at V and 4 bases at J, with 9 bases between. The CDR3 is made up of 13 amino acids. From germline, CDR1 is MDHEN and CDR2 SYDVKM. The CDR3 DNA is TGTGCCAGCAGTTTTCAGGGGAGCTATGGCTACACCTTC. It specifies CASSFQGSYGYTF.

The V call is TRBV28, the J call TRBJ2-4, with 7 nucleotides matching TRBD2. The CDR3 runs 15 residues. Germline assignment: CDR1 MDHEN and CDR2 SYDVKM. V was pared by 5 bases and J by 1 base, with 5 bases of the junction left unmatched. CDR3 region: CASSHAGVAKNIQYF. As DNA, the CDR3 is TGTGCCAGCAGTCATGCGGGGGTGGCCAAAAACATTCAGTACTTC.

This chain connects TRBV6-5 to TRBJ1-2; TRBD1 matches at 8 bases. CDR1 and CDR2 (germline): MNHEY, SVGAGI. CDR3 size: 13 residues. Trimming cost V 6 bases and J 8 bases; bases outside gene matches: 8. In nucleotides, the CDR3 is TGTGCCAGCAGAAAGGACAGGGTAGACGGCTACACCTTC. Protein product: CASRKDRVDGYTF.

This chain connects TRBV6-5 to TRBJ2-7; maybe TRBD1 (6 bases). This CDR3 is built from 15 residues. The germline V and J ends were trimmed by 1 base and 3 bases, with 13 bases remaining between them. The V gene's germline CDR1 is MNHEY and CDR2 SVGAGI. CDR3 sequence (DNA): TGTGCCAGCAGTTACTTGTGGGGGCCCCTCTACGAGCAGTACTTC. This translates into CASSYLWGPLYEQYF.

The chain recombines TRBV11-3 with TRBJ2-3, with a weak D call TRBD1 (7 bases). CDR3 length: 15 residues. Germline V gene data show CDR1 as SGHNT and CDR2 as YENEEA. With 1 base removed from V and 3 bases from J, the gap between germline ends came to 11 bases. CDR3 sequence reads: CASSLGDSGTDTQYF. CDR3 bases: TGTGCCAGCAGCTTAGGGGACAGCGGGACAGATACGCAGTATTTT.

For the CDR3, the DNA is TGTGCCAGCAGCTTAGCCGTTATTTTCGCCCAGTTTCGAGAGCAGTACTTC. Translation gives CASSLAVIFAQFREQYF. The rearrangement joins TRBV7-8 to TRBJ2-7; D call uncertain. V was cut by 0 bases and J by 7 bases, with 22 bases left in between. Germline lookup yields CDR1 SGHVS and CDR2 FQNEAQ. This CDR3 has 17 amino acids.